Here is one T cell receptor beta chain with its context. Its antigen is undetermined. The sample belongs to a study of cytomegalovirus exposure and HLA in healthy donors. Study outcomes and limitations: The authors enumerated some 170 TCR beta chains as linked to cytomegalovirus.

The V gene's germline CDR1 is SGDLS and CDR2 YYNGEE. The CDR3 extends over 13 amino acids. V was trimmed by 3 bases and J by 3 bases, leaving 9 bases between them. TCRdb keeps only in-frame clones here, not all; method: immunoSEQ multiplex PCR. The sample records roughly 150,000 clones, 84% being singletons. From the 120-subject validation cohort, which was separate from the roughly 670-subject first cohort, the donors were drawn. The sample taken for sequencing was PBMCs. The origin of this receptor is a young man in good health and CMV-seropositive. This sequence joins TRBV9 and TRBJ1-2, with a possible D match to TRBD1 (5 bases). The CDR3 loop reads CASSAGDHYGYTF. The CDR3 DNA follows: TGTGCCAGCAGCGCGGGGGATCACTATGGCTACACCTTC.